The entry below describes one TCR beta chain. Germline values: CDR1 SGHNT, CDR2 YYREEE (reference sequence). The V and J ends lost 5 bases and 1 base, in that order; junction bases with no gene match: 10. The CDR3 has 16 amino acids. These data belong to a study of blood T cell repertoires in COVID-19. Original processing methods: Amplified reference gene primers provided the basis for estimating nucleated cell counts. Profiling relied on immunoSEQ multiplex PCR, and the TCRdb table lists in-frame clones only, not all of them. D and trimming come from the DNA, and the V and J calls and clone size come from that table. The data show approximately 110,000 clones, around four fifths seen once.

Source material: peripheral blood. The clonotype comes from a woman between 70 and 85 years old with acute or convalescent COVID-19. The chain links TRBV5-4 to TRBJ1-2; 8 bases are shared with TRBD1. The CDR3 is CASRMGGTGLNYGYTF. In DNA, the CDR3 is TGTGCCAGCAGGATGGGTGGGACAGGACTTAACTATGGCTACACCTTC.